This entry describes one T cell receptor (beta chain). As yet, its antigen is unknown. This record belongs to a study of blood T cells in healthy people across ages. Study results and caveats: Older age went with lower TCR beta diversity per million T cells, in a roughly linear way. More naive CD4+ cells and higher diversity were found in long-lived than in aged donors.

The germline V gene has CDR1 SGHTA and CDR2 FQGNSA. Trimming at V came to 4 bases and at J to 5 bases, leaving 7 bases not matched to a gene. The CDR3 loop spans 14 amino acids. Then a second PCR, running about 6 to 12 cycles, was carried out with a sample-barcoded 5' primer and a J-beta primer mix. Every cDNA molecule bore a tag from a template-switch adaptor containing 12 random nucleotides. In TCRdb, the 5' RACE reads were re-called with MiXCR into one record per CDR3 protein. The repertoire has approximately 800,000 distinct CDR3 sequences, over 45% of them found once; the top ten carry 20% to 25%.

This chain joins TRBV7-2 and TRBJ2-5, with 7 bases lining up with TRBD1. The sequence came from a man in his thirties or forties in good health. The sequencing sample was made of blood. This CDR3 reads CASSSDRVAETQYF. For the CDR3, the DNA is TGTGCCAGCAGCTCCGACAGGGTTGCGGAGACCCAGTACTTC.